This T cell receptor beta chain came from a study of blood T cell repertoires in COVID-19. On the study more broadly: Samples came from the United States, Italy and Spain, spanning acute and convalescent COVID-19.

Germline CDR1 MRHNA, CDR2 SNTAGT. V lost 0 bases to trimming and J lost 2 bases, with 14 bases between them. The CDR3 is made up of 18 amino acids. Per the original data handling: Amplification of reference gene primers was used by the study to estimate nucleated cell counts. The table came from immunoSEQ multiplex PCR; TCRdb's copy has only in-frame clones and leaves some out. That table is the source of V, J and clone size, and D and trimming were worked out from the DNA. The sample has roughly 220,000 clones, approximately 90% seen once. The sample consisted of peripheral blood. The TCR sequence derives from a man older than 75 with acute or convalescent COVID-19. J is TRBJ2-6 and V is TRBV6-4; no definite D call. In DNA, the CDR3 is TGTGCCAGCAGTGACTCGGGTACAGTATATGCTGGGGCCAACGTCCTGACTTTC. It translates to CASSDSGTVYAGANVLTF.